The rows below give T cell receptor beta chains drawn from one sample of a study of T cell repertoires in cytomegalovirus infection. TCRdb reprocessed the reads via MiXCR and lists one record per CDR3 protein. The data contain some 900,000 distinct CDR3 sequences, approximately 29% of them singletons. These TCRs' antigens remain unknown. Source: cultured CD8+ T cells from PBMCs, taken from culture after CMV antigen stimulation. The source is a human donor in good health (CMV status not recorded). Some clones in this sample may be carry-over from other donors' samples. CDR3s include the opening cysteine and the closing phenylalanine or tryptophan. D genes are given only for firm matches. Size is omitted from some rows. Given values are once, few, many or a class for expanded clones.

>-|TRBJ2-1|few|TRBV7-3
CASSLSGGRPYNEQFF
>TRBD1|TRBJ2-7|few|TRBV4-1
CASSQRGPTGMDEQYF
>TRBD1|TRBJ2-1|few|TRBV7-8
CASSRQGHGEQFF
>-|TRBJ2-3|few|TRBV7-8
CASSSSPADTQYF
>-|TRBJ1-1|many|TRBV7-6
CASSLREGGDTEAFF
>-|TRBJ2-1|-|TRBV20-1
CSARGYAGYNEQFF
>-|TRBJ1-1|-|TRBV13
CASSLANGIPEAFF
>-|TRBJ1-5|-|TRBV4-1
CASSLIWGTLDQPQHF
>-|TRBJ2-7|-|TRBV20-1
CSARDPQRAYEQYF
>-|TRBJ1-1|-|TRBV7-4
CASRSQGQKLMNTEAFF
>TRBD1|TRBJ2-1|-|TRBV9
CASSRDRGLTSSYNEQFF
>-|TRBJ1-1|few|TRBV6-2/TRBV6-3
CASSYWGPEAFF
>-|TRBJ2-2|few|TRBV12-3/TRBV12-4
CASSFPGVDTGELFF
>-|TRBJ2-3|-|TRBV7-3
CASRDSSGAIATQYF
>TRBD1|TRBJ2-7|many|TRBV4-1
CASSYRDREGEQYF
>-|TRBJ1-6|few|TRBV9
CASSVSGSNSPLHF
>TRBD2|TRBJ2-1|many|TRBV7-8
CASSLSAGGNNEQFF
>-|TRBJ1-5|few|TRBV7-9
CASSPDGIRQPQHF
>TRBD1|TRBJ1-1|-|TRBV6-6
CASSYPDRVNTEAFF
>-|TRBJ1-1|few|TRBV6-1
CASSEVYRVGTEAFF
>-|TRBJ2-7|few|TRBV7-8
CASSHDRRTYEQYF
>-|TRBJ2-1|few|TRBV20-1
CSAIPVRDSLEGEQFF
>TRBD2|TRBJ2-7|-|TRBV4-1
CASSQEGLASGGVYEQYF
>-|TRBJ2-1|-|TRBV20-1
CSARGVKRRYNEQFF
>TRBD1|TRBJ1-2|few|TRBV12-3/TRBV12-4
CASRTGGPYGYTF
>-|TRBJ2-3|-|TRBV6-1
CASTQGGGQSTDTQYF
>-|TRBJ1-2|many|TRBV12-3/TRBV12-4
CASSLAARHGYTF
>-|TRBJ2-1|-|TRBV7-6
CASSWPGAGEQFF
>-|TRBJ2-1|many|TRBV7-2
CASSLDPGLSYNEQFF
>-|TRBJ2-5|-|TRBV7-9
CASSLEGSLSPGIETQYF